This T cell receptor (beta chain) stems from a study of response to subunit inactivated influenza vaccine. Germline CDR1 reads SGHAT; CDR2 reads FQNNGV. The CDR3 is made up of 15 amino acids. Trimming removed 5 bases at V and 0 bases at J, with 13 bases between. MiXCR was run by TCRdb on the RT-PCR reads, yielding one entry per CDR3 protein. Counted here are about 610,000 distinct CDR3 sequences, less than 15% occurring once; the ten biggest clones make up roughly 11%. V and J are TRBV11-2 and TRBJ1-2; D might be TRBD1 (5 bases). Material: PBMCs from blood, obtained 11 to 12 days after vaccination. The receptor's source is a man aged 45-60 years who received an inactivated influenza vaccine. For the CDR3, the DNA is TGTGCCAGCAGCCTGACGGACACTCCTAACTATGGCTACACCTTC. Residues: CASSLTDTPNYGYTF.